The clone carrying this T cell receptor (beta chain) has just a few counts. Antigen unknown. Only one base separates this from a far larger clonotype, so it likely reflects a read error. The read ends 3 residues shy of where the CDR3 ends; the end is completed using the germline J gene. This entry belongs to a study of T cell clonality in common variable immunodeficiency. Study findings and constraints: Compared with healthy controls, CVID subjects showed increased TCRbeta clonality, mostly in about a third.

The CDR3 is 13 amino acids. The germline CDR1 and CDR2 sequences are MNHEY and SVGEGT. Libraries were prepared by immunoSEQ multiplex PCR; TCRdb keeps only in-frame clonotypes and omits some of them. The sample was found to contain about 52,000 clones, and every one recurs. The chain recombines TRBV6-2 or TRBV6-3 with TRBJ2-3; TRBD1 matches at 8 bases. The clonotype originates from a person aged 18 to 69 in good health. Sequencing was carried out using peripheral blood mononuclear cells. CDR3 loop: CASRQGVPETQYF. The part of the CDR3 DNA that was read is TGTGCCAGCAGACAGGGGGTCCCAGAGACG.